This TCR beta chain was sequenced for a study of human T cells and chemical hapten exposure. Study-level findings and limits: TCRs exceeding 1 in 1000 frequency stayed unchanged with DPC sensitization.

Original processing notes: From 23,224 to 690,600 TCRs were found per sample, with a median of approximately 92,000. Each CDR3 protein is one row after TCRdb ran MiXCR on the RACE reads. Here the V and J calls rest on TCRdb's processing, not on the authors' analysis. The table shows 60,000 to 80,000 distinct CDR3 sequences, with roughly 6.7% occurring only once. This clonotype was seen many times. The antigen remains unidentified. With 5 bases removed from V and 3 bases from J, the gap between germline ends came to 11 bases. The CDR3 is 15 residues long. CDR1 is SGHTA, CDR2 FQGTGA, per germline. Time point given: pre-sensitization, week 0. Treatment given: therapeutic diphenylcyclopropenone sensitization with weekly scalp DPC.

The receptor's source is a woman in her twenties or thirties with alopecia areata. Some clones in this sample may be carry-over from other donors' samples. The V and J genes are TRBV7-3 and TRBJ1-6; D is uncertain. Sample: whole blood, taken in connection with sensitization to the hapten diphenylcyclopropenone (DPC). CDR3: CASSRLGSYNSPLHF. The CDR3 DNA is TGTGCCAGCAGCCGCCTGGGAAGCTATAATTCACCCCTCCACTTT.